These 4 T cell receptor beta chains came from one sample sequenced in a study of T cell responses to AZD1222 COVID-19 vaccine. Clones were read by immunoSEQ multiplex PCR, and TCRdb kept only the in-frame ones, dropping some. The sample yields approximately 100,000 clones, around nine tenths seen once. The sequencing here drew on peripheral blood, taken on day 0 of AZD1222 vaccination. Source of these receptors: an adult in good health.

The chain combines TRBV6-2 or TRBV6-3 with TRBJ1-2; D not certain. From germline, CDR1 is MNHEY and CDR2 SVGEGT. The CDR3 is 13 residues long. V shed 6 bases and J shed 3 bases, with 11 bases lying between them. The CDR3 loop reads CASSYDTDYGYTF. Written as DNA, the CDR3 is TGTGCCAGCAGCTATGACACAGACTATGGCTACACCTTC.

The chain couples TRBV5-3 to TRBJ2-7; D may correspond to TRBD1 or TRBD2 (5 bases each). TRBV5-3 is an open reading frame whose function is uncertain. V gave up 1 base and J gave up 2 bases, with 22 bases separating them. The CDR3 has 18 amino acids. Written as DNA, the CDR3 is TGTGCCAGAAGCTTGCCCTACGAACACCGGGGCCCTACCTACGAGCAGTACTTC. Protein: CARSLPYEHRGPTYEQYF.

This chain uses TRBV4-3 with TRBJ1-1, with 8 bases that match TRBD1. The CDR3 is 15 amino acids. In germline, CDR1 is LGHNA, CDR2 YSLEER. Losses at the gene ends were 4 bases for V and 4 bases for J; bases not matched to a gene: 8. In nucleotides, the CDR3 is TGCGCCAGCAGCCTGTACCAGGGGGCGAGCACTGAAGCTTTCTTT. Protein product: CASSLYQGASTEAFF.

The CDR3 reads CASSLRLAGSRNEQFF. The CDR3 nucleotides read TGTGCCAGCAGCTTACGGCTAGCGGGGTCACGGAATGAGCAGTTCTTC. This chain uses TRBV7-2 with TRBJ2-1; TRBD2 matches at 9 bases. With V trimmed by 2 bases and J by 7 bases, 9 bases remained unmatched. The CDR3 has 16 residues. Germline V CDR1 and CDR2: SGHTA, FQGNSA.